The subject of this entry is one T cell receptor beta chain. Antigen: not known. The CDR3 runs to 16 residues. Trimming cost V 1 base and J 0 bases, with 14 bases left between them. Germline V gene sequence: CDR1 SQVTM, CDR2 ANQGSEA. While the first cohort had fewer than 850 subjects, the donors belonged to the separate validation cohort of over a hundred subjects. The data were produced by immunoSEQ multiplex PCR, yet TCRdb's version contains in-frame clones alone and is incomplete. The sample records more than 250,000 clones, 90% being singletons. The sample comes from a study of cytomegalovirus exposure and HLA in healthy donors. Study-level results: Most TCR sequences were rare, but some public TCRs occurred in many donors. The finding came from a later analysis; first-cohort TCR clusters tended to co-occur in the 130 or so validation repertoires. There were a few CMV-associated chains whose specificity for CMV antigens was confirmed in vitro.

The clonotype was recovered from a young woman in good health and CMV-seronegative. This sequence joins TRBV29-1 and TRBJ2-3; D possibly corresponds to TRBD2 (6 bases). The source material was PBMCs. In nucleotides, the CDR3 is TGCAGCGTTGAAGGCGCTAGCGCTTCTAGCACAGATACGCAGTATTTT. Its protein product is CSVEGASASSTDTQYF.